Presented here are 27 T cell receptor beta chains from one specimen sequenced in a study of CD8 T cells in ankylosing spondylitis. Study outcomes and limitations: The study identified a TCR beta motif of eight highly homologous variants that appeared characteristic of ankylosing spondylitis blood.

Antigens for these TCRs are unknown. TCRdb re-analysed the 5' RACE reads in MiXCR, keeping a single row per CDR3 protein. The sample lists some 840,000 distinct CDR3 sequences, 12% seen once, with approximately 0.51% in the top ten. Sample: blood, either unsorted or a sorted T cell fraction (not recorded which). These receptors all stem from a male donor with ankylosing spondylitis.

The genes are TRBV24-1 and TRBJ2-5; the match to TRBD1 covers 7 bases. V lost 7 bases and J lost 0; bases outside the gene matches: 7. Germline lookup yields CDR1 KGHDR and CDR2 SFDVKD. This CDR3 spans 15 amino acids. For the CDR3, the DNA is TGTGCCACCAGCGCCGGGACAGTGTACCAAGAGACCCAGTACTTC. Protein sequence: CATSAGTVYQETQYF.

The rearrangement links TRBV7-2 to TRBJ2-5; D is possibly TRBD1 (6 bases). The germline V and J ends were trimmed by 3 bases and 4 bases, with 9 bases remaining between them. Per the germline V gene, CDR1 is SGHTA and CDR2 is FQGNSA. The length of the CDR3 is 13 residues. CDR3 coding DNA: TGTGCCAGCAGCTTCCAGGGGCCAGAGACCCAGTACTTC. This gives the protein CASSFQGPETQYF.

Ten or more counts support this clonotype. One junction end does not reproduce the germline sequence, and a read error may be involved. J is TRBJ2-3 and V is TRBV29-1; D gene uncertain. Germline CDR1 and CDR2: SQVTM and ANQGSEA. CDR3 size: 13 residues. CDR3 sequence (DNA): TGCAGCGTTGAAATTCTGAGCACAGATACGCAGTATTTC. Amino acid sequence: CSVEILSTDTQYF.

V and J are TRBV29-1 and TRBJ2-7; 8 positions match TRBD1. Losses at the gene ends were 6 bases for V and 1 base for J; bases not matched to a gene: 8. CDR1 and CDR2 (germline): SQVTM, ANQGSEA. The length of the CDR3 is 14 residues. The CDR3 here is CSVIGQGRSYEQYF. CDR3 nucleotide sequence: TGCAGCGTAATAGGACAGGGCCGTTCCTACGAGCAGTACTTC.

This clonotype has only a few counts. The J gene is TRBJ2-1, the V gene TRBV9; D unclear. CDR1 is SGDLS, CDR2 YYNGEE, per germline. V was clipped by 0 bases and J by 5 bases, with 3 bases between them. The CDR3 contains 12 residues. This CDR3 is CASSVGNNEQFF. The CDR3 nucleotides are TGTGCCAGCAGCGTAGGGAACAATGAGCAGTTCTTC.

CDR3 in amino acids: CASTSGTSRQFF. The CDR3 DNA reads as TGTGCCAGCACCTCAGGGACTTCCCGCCAGTTCTTC. The chain carries TRBV6-2 or TRBV6-3 and TRBJ2-1; D is perhaps TRBD2 (6 bases). Germline V CDR1 and CDR2: MNHEY, SVGEGT. The CDR3 length is 12 residues. Trimming cost V 7 bases and J 13 bases, with 17 bases left between them.

The gene calls are TRBV5-1 and TRBJ1-1, with 8 positions matching TRBD1. CDR3 length equals 14 residues. Germline values: CDR1 SGHRS, CDR2 YFSETQ. V lost 3 bases to trimming and J lost 0 bases; unmatched junction nucleotides: 1. CDR3 in DNA: TGCGCCAGCAGCTCGGGACAGGTGAACACTGAAGCTTTCTTT. Translation: CASSSGQVNTEAFF.

In this sample, this clonotype turned up many times. In DNA form, the CDR3 reads TGCAGCGTTTCTGGACAGGGGAAAGACGAGCAGTACTTC. This translates into CSVSGQGKDEQYF. The V and J genes are TRBV29-1 and TRBJ2-7; 9 positions agree with TRBD1. The CDR3 sequence is 13 residues long. Germline CDR1 and CDR2: SQVTM and ANQGSEA. The trim removed 5 bases at V and 5 bases at J, leaving 7 bases unmatched.

This sequence joins TRBV5-1 and TRBJ2-7; TRBD1 matches 8 bases. The CDR3 is made up of 12 amino acids. The V gene end was trimmed by 4 bases and the J gene end by 6 bases; junction bases not matched to a gene: 3. The germline V gene encodes CDR1 SGHRS and CDR2 YFSETQ. CDR3 residues: CASSSQGAEQYF. The CDR3 coding sequence is TGCGCCAGCAGCAGCCAGGGGGCCGAGCAGTACTTC.

The rearrangement links TRBV9 to TRBJ2-7; a possible D gene is TRBD1 (5 bases). This CDR3 is 16 amino acids long. Germline CDR1 SGDLS, CDR2 YYNGEE. V was clipped by 0 bases and J by 3 bases, with 16 bases between them. The CDR3 DNA is TGTGCCAGCAGCGTAGGCCCAGGGCTCGACCACTACGAGCAGTACTTC. Its protein is CASSVGPGLDHYEQYF. The full variable domain, in which reference TRBV9 and TRBJ2-7 provide the parts outside the CDR3, is DSGVTQTPKHLITATGQRVTLRCSPRSGDLSVYWYQQSLDQGLQFLIQYYNGEERAKGNILERFSAQQFPDLHSELNLSSLELGDSALYFCASSVGPGLDHYEQYFGPGTRLTVT.

This clonotype was seen more than once but under ten times. This chain joins TRBV7-2 and TRBJ2-1, with a possible D match to TRBD2 (5 bases). V lost 4 bases, J lost 12 bases, and 13 bases lay in between. Germline V CDR1 and CDR2: SGHTA, FQGNSA. This CDR3 has 12 amino acids. CDR3 DNA sequence: TGTGCCAGCAGCTCATCCGGGATAGGGCAGTTCTTC. Its protein product is CASSSSGIGQFF.

This clonotype has more than one count but fewer than ten. This sequence joins TRBV20-1 and TRBJ1-2; a possible D gene is TRBD1 (6 bases). The CDR3 contains 13 residues. Germline V CDR1 and CDR2: DFQATT, SNEGSKA (reference sequence). Trimming shortened V by 1 base and J by 2 bases, and 8 bases separated the two germline ends. The chain's CDR3 is CSARGGANYGYTF. The CDR3 nucleotides are TGCAGTGCTAGAGGGGGGGCGAACTATGGCTACACCTTC.

This rearrangement joins TRBV12-3 or TRBV12-4 to TRBJ2-1, with 12 bases that match TRBD2. This CDR3 spans 19 amino acids. V lost 11 bases to trimming and J lost 0 bases; unmatched junction nucleotides: 17. In DNA form, the CDR3 reads TGTGCCTTCAGTTTGATCAGACTAGCGGGGGTGAACTCCTACAATGAGCAGTTCTTC. Translation gives CAFSLIRLAGVNSYNEQFF.

In its sample, this clonotype was seen a few times. The CDR3 here is CASSLEGGLLAEQYF. The DNA of the CDR3 is TGCGCCAGCAGCTTGGAGGGGGGCCTATTGGCCGAGCAGTACTTC. The J gene is TRBJ2-7, the V gene TRBV5-1, with D perhaps TRBD1 or TRBD2 (6 bases each). In germline, CDR1 is SGHRS, CDR2 YFSETQ. The CDR3 runs to 15 residues. V lost 0 bases, J lost 6 bases, and 16 bases lay in between. Using reference TRBV5-1 and TRBJ2-7 for the parts outside the CDR3, the full variable domain is KAGVTQTPRYLIKTRGQQVTLSCSPISGHRSVSWYQQTPGQGLQFLFEYFSETQRNKGNFPGRFSGRQFSNSRSEMNVSTLELGDSALYLCASSLEGGLLAEQYFGPGTRLTVT.

The chain joins TRBV6-1 to TRBJ2-5, with a weak D call TRBD2 (7 bases). CDR1 is MNHNS and CDR2 is SASEGT in the germline V gene. CDR3 length: 14 amino acids. V was cut by 3 bases and J by 4 bases, with 12 bases left in between. The CDR3 nucleotides are TGTGCCAGCAGTGAGAGTCGGGGGGCAGAGACCCAGTACTTC. It codes for CASSESRGAETQYF.

This clonotype was detected many times. The chain carries TRBV4-1 and TRBJ2-7, with D possibly being TRBD1 (6 bases). Trimming cost V 4 bases and J 2 bases, with 15 bases left between them. Looked up from germline, CDR1 is MGHRA and CDR2 is YSYEKL. The CDR3 sequence is 15 residues long. CDR3 loop: CASSRTRTAAYEQYF. The CDR3 DNA reads as TGCGCCAGCAGCCGGACGAGGACAGCGGCCTACGAGCAGTACTTC.

CDR3: CASSIDRVNEQFF. CDR3 bases: TGTGCCAGTAGTATAGATCGAGTCAATGAGCAGTTCTTC. This rearrangement joins TRBV19 to TRBJ2-1; no firm D call. With 0 bases removed from V and 6 bases from J, the gap between germline ends came to 6 bases. This CDR3 has 13 residues. Germline CDR1 is LNHDA and CDR2 is SQIVND (reference sequence). Full variable domain (remainder filled in from reference TRBV19 and TRBJ2-1): DGGITQSPKYLFRKEGQNVTLSCEQNLNHDAMYWYRQDPGQGLRLIYYSQIVNDFQKGDIAEGYSVSREKKESFPLTVTSAQKNPTAFYLCASSIDRVNEQFFGPGTRLTVL.

The chain uses TRBV10-3 and TRBJ2-2; 12 positions match TRBD1. The germline CDR1 and CDR2 sequences are ENHRY and SYGVKD. This CDR3 has 16 residues. V gave up 6 bases and J gave up 7 bases; unmatched junction bases: 9. In DNA, the CDR3 is TGTGCCATCAGGGGCGGGACAGGGGGCGAGGACGGGGAGCTGTTTTTT. It yields the protein CAIRGGTGGEDGELFF.

The rearrangement uses TRBV29-1 and TRBJ1-2; D ambiguous. Deletions cut 2 bases from V and 1 base from J, with 2 bases between. The CDR3 is 11 amino acids. Germline lookup yields CDR1 SQVTM and CDR2 ANQGSEA. The CDR3 protein is CSVEYNYGYTF. The DNA for the CDR3 is TGCAGCGTTGAATATAACTATGGCTACACCTTC.

This clonotype has just a few counts. The chain employs TRBV5-1 and TRBJ2-3, with D perhaps TRBD1 (6 bases). CDR1 and CDR2 from the germline V gene are SGHRS and YFSETQ. This CDR3 comprises 15 residues. V lost 2 bases, J lost 1 base, and 11 bases lay in between. This chain's CDR3 is CASSLQGLGTDTQYF. The CDR3 coding sequence is TGCGCCAGCAGCTTACAGGGATTGGGCACAGATACGCAGTATTTT.

This clonotype was detected a few times. The chain combines TRBV6-1 with TRBJ2-1, with D perhaps assigned TRBD1 or TRBD2 (5 bases each). The CDR3 sequence is 14 residues long. Trimming left V 4 bases short and J 8 bases short, with 15 bases between. Germline lookup yields CDR1 MNHNS and CDR2 SASEGT. Here the CDR3 DNA reads TGTGCCAGCAGTGCCCTATGGGGGAACGATGAGCAGTTCTTC. Amino acids: CASSALWGNDEQFF.

Only a few counts were recorded for this clonotype. The J gene is TRBJ1-2, the V gene TRBV5-1, with D perhaps TRBD1 (6 bases). Germline loops: CDR1 SGHRS, CDR2 YFSETQ. Trimming removed 0 bases from V and 6 bases from J, with 9 bases in between. The CDR3 covers 13 residues. In DNA form, the CDR3 reads TGCGCCAGCAGCTTGGGACAGGACGATGGCTACACCTTC. Translating gives CASSLGQDDGYTF.

This clonotype was counted a few times. The gene calls are TRBV27 and TRBJ2-1, with D perhaps TRBD2 (5 bases). The V gene's germline CDR1 is MNHEY and CDR2 SMNVEV (reference sequence). Between the trimmed V and J ends, which lost 8 bases and 3 bases, there was a span of 14 bases. The CDR3 runs to 14 residues. The CDR3 sequence: CASSPGKSYNEQFF. The CDR3 DNA reads as TGTGCCAGCTCTCCGGGAAAGAGCTACAATGAGCAGTTCTTC.

The V call is TRBV20-1, the J call TRBJ2-3; the match to TRBD1 covers 7 bases. CDR3 length: 13 residues. Germline V lookup: CDR1 DFQATT, CDR2 SNEGSKA (reference sequence). V gave up 4 bases and J gave up 4 bases; unmatched junction bases: 5. DNA for the CDR3: TGCAGTGCTACCCGACAGGGCCCAGATACGCAGTATTTT. Translated: CSATRQGPDTQYF.

This chain joins TRBV29-1 and TRBJ1-2; maybe TRBD1 (5 bases). The CDR3 runs 14 residues. Trimming removed 5 bases at V and 6 bases at J, with 19 bases between. CDR1 is SQVTM, CDR2 ANQGSEA, per germline. This chain's CDR3 is CSVTPKFREHGYTF. The DNA of the CDR3 is TGCAGCGTTACCCCCAAGTTCAGGGAGCATGGCTACACCTTC.

This clonotype showed up just a few times. The V gene is TRBV7-6, the J gene TRBJ2-1; perhaps TRBD2 as D (6 bases). This CDR3 has 16 amino acids. Germline V gene lookup returns CDR1 SGHVS and CDR2 FNYEAQ. The V and J ends lost 2 bases and 2 bases respectively, with 13 bases between them. The CDR3 sequence is CASSLQAGIPYNEQFF. The CDR3 nucleotides are TGTGCCAGCAGCTTACAGGCGGGAATCCCCTACAATGAGCAGTTCTTC. Full variable domain (rest looked up from reference TRBV7-6 and TRBJ2-1): GAGVSQSPRYKVTKRGQDVALRCDPISGHVSLYWYRQALGQGPEFLTYFNYEAQQDKSGLPNDRFSAERPEGSISTLTIQRTEQRDSAMYRCASSLQAGIPYNEQFFGPGTRLTVL.

This clonotype was detected only a few times. This sequence joins TRBV29-1 and TRBJ2-7; 7 nucleotides match TRBD1. The V and J ends lost 5 bases and 3 bases, in that order; junction bases with no gene match: 7. This CDR3 has 13 residues. Germline CDR1 reads SQVTM; CDR2 reads ANQGSEA. The CDR3 region has the DNA TGCAGCGTTCGTTACAGGGGTCGCTACGAGCAGTACTTC. It translates to CSVRYRGRYEQYF.